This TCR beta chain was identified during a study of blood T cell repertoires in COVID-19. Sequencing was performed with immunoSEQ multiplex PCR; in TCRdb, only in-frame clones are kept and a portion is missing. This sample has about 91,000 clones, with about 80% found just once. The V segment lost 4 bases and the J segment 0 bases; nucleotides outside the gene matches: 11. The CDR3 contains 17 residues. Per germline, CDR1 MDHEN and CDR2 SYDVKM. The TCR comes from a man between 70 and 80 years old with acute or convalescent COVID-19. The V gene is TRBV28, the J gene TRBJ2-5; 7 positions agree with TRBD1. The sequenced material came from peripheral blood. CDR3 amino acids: CASSSGSKGQYQETQYF. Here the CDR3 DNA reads TGTGCCAGCAGTTCGGGAAGCAAGGGACAGTACCAAGAGACCCAGTACTTC. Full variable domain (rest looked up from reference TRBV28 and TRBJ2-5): DVKVTQSSRYLVKRTGEKVFLECVQDMDHENMFWYRQDPGLGLRLIYFSYDVKMKEKGDIPEGYSVSREKKERFSLILESASTNQTSMYLCASSSGSKGQYQETQYFGPGTRLLVL.